The rows below give T cell receptor beta chains drawn from one sample of a study of early T cells in non-severe SARS-CoV-2 infection. Via MiXCR, TCRdb re-called the 5' RACE reads, giving one row per CDR3 protein. The data contain 100,000 or so distinct CDR3 sequences, around 17% of them seen just once; the ten biggest clones take up 4.5% to 6.5%. Here the sequenced sample was whole blood, taken at baseline. These receptors were collected from an adult who was a healthcare worker with PCR-confirmed SARS-CoV-2 infection or an uninfected control (not recorded which). CDR3s include the opening cysteine and the closing phenylalanine or tryptophan. The D gene is left open where the match is weak. Rows give clone size only sometimes, using once, few, many, or a class for an expanded clone.

d_gene: TRBD2
v_gene: TRBV28
j_gene: TRBJ2-5
abundance: few
CDR3nt: TGTGCCAGCAGTTTACGATCTGCGGGAGGGGAGGTGAAGACCCAGTACTTC
CDR3aa: CASSLRSAGGEVKTQYF

d_gene: .
v_gene: TRBV6-2/TRBV6-3
j_gene: TRBJ2-4
abundance: .
CDR3nt: TGTGCCAGCAGTTATTCAACAGAAAACATTCAGTACTTC
CDR3aa: CASSYSTENIQYF

d_gene: .
v_gene: TRBV12-3/TRBV12-4
j_gene: TRBJ1-5
abundance: many
CDR3nt: TGTGCCAGCAGCAAAAGCGCAGGGGCCCCTCAGCCCCAGCATTTT
CDR3aa: CASSKSAGAPQPQHF

d_gene: TRBD2
v_gene: TRBV28
j_gene: TRBJ2-1
abundance: .
CDR3nt: TGTGCCAGCAGCCCTAGCGGGGAGCAGTTCTTC
CDR3aa: CASSPSGEQFF

d_gene: .
v_gene: TRBV4-2
j_gene: TRBJ1-2
abundance: .
CDR3nt: TGTGCCAGCAGCCAAGGGGAGAAGTATGGCTACACCTTC
CDR3aa: CASSQGEKYGYTF

d_gene: TRBD2
v_gene: TRBV9
j_gene: TRBJ2-1
abundance: .
CDR3nt: TGTGCCAGCAGCAAACGGAGCGGGACCTACAATGAGCAGTTCTTC
CDR3aa: CASSKRSGTYNEQFF

d_gene: .
v_gene: TRBV27
j_gene: TRBJ2-1
abundance: many
CDR3nt: TGTGCCAGCAGTTTATCCACAGGGATCAATGAGCAGTTCTTC
CDR3aa: CASSLSTGINEQFF

d_gene: TRBD2
v_gene: TRBV20-1
j_gene: TRBJ2-2
abundance: .
CDR3nt: TGCAGTGCGTGGACTAGCAGCCACACCGGGGAGCTGTTTTTT
CDR3aa: CSAWTSSHTGELFF

d_gene: TRBD2
v_gene: TRBV29-1
j_gene: TRBJ2-5
abundance: .
CDR3nt: TGCAGCGCGGGGGGAGAGGGGACCCAGTACTTC
CDR3aa: CSAGGEGTQYF

d_gene: TRBD2
v_gene: TRBV4-1
j_gene: TRBJ2-1
abundance: few
CDR3nt: TGCGCCAGCAGCCAAGGAGTCACTAGCGGGAGTACGAATGAGCAGTTCTTC
CDR3aa: CASSQGVTSGSTNEQFF

d_gene: TRBD2
v_gene: TRBV30
j_gene: TRBJ2-1
abundance: few
CDR3nt: TGTGCCTTCTGGGGGGGAAATGAGCAGTTCTTC
CDR3aa: CAFWGGNEQFF

d_gene: .
v_gene: TRBV3-1
j_gene: TRBJ2-5
abundance: few
CDR3nt: TGTGCCAGCAGCCAAGCGGCGGAGGGGTATGAGACCCAGTACTTC
CDR3aa: CASSQAAEGYETQYF

d_gene: TRBD2
v_gene: TRBV18
j_gene: TRBJ2-7
abundance: few
CDR3nt: TGTGCCAGCTCACCGAACGGGAGGCCCTCCTACGAGCAGTACTTC
CDR3aa: CASSPNGRPSYEQYF

d_gene: TRBD2
v_gene: TRBV7-8
j_gene: TRBJ2-3
abundance: few
CDR3nt: TGTGCCAGCAGCTATAGCGGGAGGGCCGTAGATACGCAGTATTTT
CDR3aa: CASSYSGRAVDTQYF

d_gene: .
v_gene: TRBV2
j_gene: TRBJ2-7
abundance: .
CDR3nt: TGTGCCAGCAGAAGACCCAGGGAACCTTCCTACGAGCAGTACTTC
CDR3aa: CASRRPREPSYEQYF

d_gene: TRBD1
v_gene: TRBV7-9
j_gene: TRBJ1-5
abundance: .
CDR3nt: TGTGCCATCTCAGGGGGAAATCAGCCCCAGCATTTT
CDR3aa: CAISGGNQPQHF

d_gene: .
v_gene: TRBV20-1
j_gene: TRBJ1-3
abundance: .
CDR3nt: TGCAGTGCTAGAGAGACAGTAACTGGAAACACCATATATTTT
CDR3aa: CSARETVTGNTIYF

d_gene: .
v_gene: TRBV28
j_gene: TRBJ2-3
abundance: .
CDR3nt: TGTGCCAGCAGTCTCCGTACCGGTACGCAGTATTTT
CDR3aa: CASSLRTGTQYF

d_gene: .
v_gene: TRBV5-1
j_gene: TRBJ2-7
abundance: few
CDR3nt: TGCGCCAGCAGCTTGGAGGCGTTGTACGAGCAGTACTTC
CDR3aa: CASSLEALYEQYF

d_gene: .
v_gene: TRBV24-1
j_gene: TRBJ2-1
abundance: few
CDR3nt: TGTGCCACCAGTGACCAGACTACCTACAATGAGCAGTTCTTC
CDR3aa: CATSDQTTYNEQFF

d_gene: .
v_gene: TRBV2
j_gene: TRBJ2-5
abundance: .
CDR3nt: TGTGCCAGCAGTGAACAGGCCCTGGGGGAGACCCAGTACTTC
CDR3aa: CASSEQALGETQYF

d_gene: .
v_gene: TRBV28
j_gene: TRBJ2-1
abundance: .
CDR3nt: TGTGCCAGCAGTTTATTGGGGGTAGGATACAATGAGCAGTTCTTC
CDR3aa: CASSLLGVGYNEQFF

d_gene: .
v_gene: TRBV14
j_gene: TRBJ1-6
abundance: .
CDR3nt: TGTGCCAGCAGCCAACTCCAGGGAACACCCCTCCACTTT
CDR3aa: CASSQLQGTPLHF

d_gene: .
v_gene: TRBV20-1
j_gene: TRBJ2-7
abundance: few
CDR3nt: TGCAGTTCCCGGGATGGAAGCTACGAGCAGTACTTC
CDR3aa: CSSRDGSYEQYF

d_gene: .
v_gene: TRBV6-5
j_gene: TRBJ2-7
abundance: .
CDR3nt: TGTGCCAGCAGTCACCGCGGGGTCGAGCAGTACTTC
CDR3aa: CASSHRGVEQYF

d_gene: .
v_gene: TRBV5-1
j_gene: TRBJ2-7
abundance: .
CDR3nt: TGCGCCAGCAGCTTCCGGCCGGGGCCCGACGAGCAGTACTTC
CDR3aa: CASSFRPGPDEQYF

d_gene: .
v_gene: TRBV5-4
j_gene: TRBJ1-2
abundance: few
CDR3nt: TGTGCCAGCAGCTTGAACGGGGCGGACGGCTACACCTTC
CDR3aa: CASSLNGADGYTF

d_gene: .
v_gene: TRBV7-2
j_gene: TRBJ1-5
abundance: many
CDR3nt: TGTGCCAGCAGCTTAAATCAGGGCAATCAGCCCCAGCATTTT
CDR3aa: CASSLNQGNQPQHF

d_gene: .
v_gene: TRBV27
j_gene: TRBJ1-1
abundance: few
CDR3nt: TGTGCCAGCAGTTTCGTGAGGGGCGCTGAAGCTTTCTTT
CDR3aa: CASSFVRGAEAFF

d_gene: .
v_gene: TRBV6-2/TRBV6-3
j_gene: TRBJ2-5
abundance: few
CDR3nt: TGTGCCAGCGGAGGCGGCCGAGAGGAGACCCAGTACTTC
CDR3aa: CASGGGREETQYF

d_gene: .
v_gene: TRBV19
j_gene: TRBJ2-1
abundance: many
CDR3nt: TGTGCCAGTAGTGAGGGACACCTCTCCTACAATGAGCAGTTCTTC
CDR3aa: CASSEGHLSYNEQFF

d_gene: .
v_gene: TRBV10-3
j_gene: TRBJ2-7
abundance: .
CDR3nt: TGTGCCATCCGTCCCTGGAACTTGGACGAGCAGTACTTC
CDR3aa: CAIRPWNLDEQYF

d_gene: TRBD1
v_gene: TRBV5-1
j_gene: TRBJ1-1
abundance: few
CDR3nt: TGCGCCAGCAGCTTGGACCTGGGGACAGGGCATATGAACACTGAAGCTTTCTTT
CDR3aa: CASSLDLGTGHMNTEAFF

d_gene: .
v_gene: TRBV12-3/TRBV12-4
j_gene: TRBJ2-5
abundance: few
CDR3nt: TGTGCCAGCGGACCACGGGAGACCCAGTACTTC
CDR3aa: CASGPRETQYF

d_gene: .
v_gene: TRBV7-2
j_gene: TRBJ2-1
abundance: .
CDR3nt: TGTGCCAGCAGCTTAGCCCCGGGCAGGGGTGAGCAGTTCTTC
CDR3aa: CASSLAPGRGEQFF